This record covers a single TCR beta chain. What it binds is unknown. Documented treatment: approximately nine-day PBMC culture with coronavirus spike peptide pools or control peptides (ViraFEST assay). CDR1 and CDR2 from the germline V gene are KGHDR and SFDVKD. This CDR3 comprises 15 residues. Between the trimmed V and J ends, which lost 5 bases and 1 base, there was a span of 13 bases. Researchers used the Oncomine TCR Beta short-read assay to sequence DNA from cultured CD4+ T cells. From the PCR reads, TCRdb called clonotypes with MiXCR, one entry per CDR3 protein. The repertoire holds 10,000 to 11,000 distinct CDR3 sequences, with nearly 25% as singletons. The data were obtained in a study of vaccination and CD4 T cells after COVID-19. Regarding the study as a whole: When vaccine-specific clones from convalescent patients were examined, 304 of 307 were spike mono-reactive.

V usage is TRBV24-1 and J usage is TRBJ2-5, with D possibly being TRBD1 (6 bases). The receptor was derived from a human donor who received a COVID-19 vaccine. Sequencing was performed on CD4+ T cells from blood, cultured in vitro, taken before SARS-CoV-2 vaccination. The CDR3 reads CATSVPTGLQETQYF. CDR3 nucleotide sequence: TGTGCCACCAGTGTCCCGACAGGTCTCCAAGAGACCCAGTACTTC.